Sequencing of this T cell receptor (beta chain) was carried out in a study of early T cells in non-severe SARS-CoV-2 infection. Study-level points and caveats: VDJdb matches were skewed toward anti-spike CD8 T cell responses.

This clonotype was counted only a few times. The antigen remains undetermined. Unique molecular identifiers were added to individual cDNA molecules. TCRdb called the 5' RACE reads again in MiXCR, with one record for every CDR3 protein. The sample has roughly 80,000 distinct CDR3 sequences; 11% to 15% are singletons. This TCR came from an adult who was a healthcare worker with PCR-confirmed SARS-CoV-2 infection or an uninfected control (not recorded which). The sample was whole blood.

CDR3 sequence: CASSTGELFF. DNA of the CDR3: TGTGCCAGCTCTACCGGGGAGCTGTTTTTT. The gene calls are TRBV7-9 and TRBJ2-2; D ambiguous. The length of the CDR3 is 10 residues. Germline V gene lookup returns CDR1 SEHNR and CDR2 FQNEAQ (reference sequence). Trimming stripped 8 bases from V and 5 bases from J, with 3 bases between.